The 21 T cell receptor beta chains given below trace back to one sample, sequenced in a study of blood T cell repertoires in COVID-19. Generated by immunoSEQ multiplex PCR, the TCRdb table keeps only in-frame clones and is missing some. The table lists 150,000 to 200,000 clones, approximately 73% of them singletons, with roughly a sixth in the top ten. Sequenced: PBMCs or T cells enriched from blood (not recorded which). The receptors derive from a woman aged 45-65 years with acute COVID-19.

The chain joins TRBV6-5 to TRBJ2-1; the D gene is possibly TRBD1 (5 bases). Trimming cost V 2 bases and J 6 bases, with 11 bases left between them. This CDR3 contains 14 residues. Germline V gene data show CDR1 as MNHEY and CDR2 as SVGAGI. As DNA, the CDR3 is TGTGCCAGCAGTTACCTCAGGGATTTCAATGAGCAGTTCTTC. Protein: CASSYLRDFNEQFF.

The rearrangement uses TRBV27 and TRBJ2-6, with 7 bases aligning to TRBD1. Germline CDR1 and CDR2: MNHEY and SMNVEV (reference sequence). This CDR3 comprises 18 residues. The junction had 6 bases not matched to a gene; V was cut back by 1 base and J by 0 bases. The CDR3 DNA follows: TGTGCCAGCAGTTTATGGGACAGCCGCTCCTCTGGGGCCAACGTCCTGACTTTC. It encodes CASSLWDSRSSGANVLTF.

The chain uses TRBV10-3 and TRBJ2-5; tentatively, D is TRBD1 (5 bases). V was clipped by 0 bases and J by 4 bases, with 12 bases between them. CDR3 length equals 15 residues. CDR1 and CDR2 (germline): ENHRY, SYGVKD. CDR3 sequence (DNA): TGTGCCATCAGTGAGTCTAAAGGGGAAGGAGAGACCCAGTACTTC. It encodes CAISESKGEGETQYF.

In its sample, this clone was seen once. This rearrangement joins TRBV3-1 (or the pseudogene TRBV3-2) to TRBJ2-5; 11 bases fit TRBD2. J was trimmed by 8 bases and V by 2 bases; bases with no gene match: 4. There are 14 residues in the CDR3. CDR1 is LGHDT and CDR2 is YNNKEL in the germline V gene (reference sequence). The CDR3 DNA reads as TGTGCCAGCAGCCAACTACTAGCGGGGGTCACCCAGTACTTC. This sequence encodes CASSQLLAGVTQYF.

V and J are TRBV19 and TRBJ1-6, with D uncertain. The germline V gene encodes CDR1 LNHDA and CDR2 SQIVND (reference sequence). The CDR3 covers 12 residues. Trimming shortened V by 8 bases and J by 5 bases, and 7 bases separated the two germline ends. This chain's CDR3 is CASRRDNSPLHF. The CDR3 DNA reads TGTGCCAGTCGGAGGGATAATTCACCCCTCCACTTT.

The chain carries TRBV4-1 and TRBJ1-6; a weak D match, TRBD1 (5 bases). Per the germline V gene, CDR1 is MGHRA and CDR2 is YSYEKL. The CDR3 spans 17 residues. V was pared by 5 bases and J by 0 bases, with 14 bases between. The CDR3 DNA is TGCGCCAGCAGCTTACTGGGGCTCAGCTCCTATAATTCACCCCTCCACTTT. Translation: CASSLLGLSSYNSPLHF.

The rearrangement joins TRBV6-1 to TRBJ1-2; D remains unclear. Germline values: CDR1 MNHNS, CDR2 SASEGT. The V gene lost 0 bases and the J gene lost 5 bases, with 16 bases spanning the gap. There are 16 residues in the CDR3. The CDR3 here is CASSEALRVAEYGYTF. The CDR3 region has the DNA TGTGCCAGCAGTGAAGCGCTTCGAGTGGCGGAGTATGGCTACACCTTC.

The V and J genes are TRBV7-8 and TRBJ1-1; the D is unclear. The V gene lost 3 bases and the J gene lost 1 base, with 15 bases spanning the gap. Germline CDR1 and CDR2: SGHVS and FQNEAQ. The CDR3 consists of 16 residues. CDR3 loop: CASSFSGIGRNTEAFF. In DNA, the CDR3 is TGTGCCAGCAGCTTTAGCGGTATAGGGCGGAACACTGAAGCTTTCTTT.

This sequence joins TRBV4-2 and TRBJ1-1, with 8 bases identical to TRBD1. CDR3 length: 15 residues. The germline gives CDR1 LGHNA, CDR2 YNFKEQ. Trimming took 2 bases from V and 5 from J; bases not matched to a gene: 7. DNA for the CDR3: TGTGCCAGCAGCCAAACCACAGGGGGGAGGACTGAAGCTTTCTTT. It yields the protein CASSQTTGGRTEAFF.

The chain is built from TRBV27 and TRBJ2-3; 9 bases align to TRBD2. The trim removed 2 bases at V and 8 bases at J, leaving 8 bases unmatched. The CDR3 sequence is 15 residues long. In germline, CDR1 is MNHEY, CDR2 SMNVEV (reference sequence). The CDR3, as DNA: TGTGCCAGCAGTTTAAGGGCGGGGGGGCCCAGTACGCAGTATTTT. Translation gives CASSLRAGGPSTQYF.

The rearrangement uses TRBV2 and TRBJ2-7, with 7 bases aligning to TRBD1. With 4 bases clipped from V and 10 bases from J, the junction kept 4 bases outside the gene matches. CDR3 length: 11 amino acids. Per the germline V gene, CDR1 is SNHLY and CDR2 is FYNNEI. The DNA of the CDR3 is TGTGCCAGCAGTGGACAGGGCGGTCAGTACGTC. Translating gives CASSGQGGQYV.

J is TRBJ1-2 and V is TRBV6-5; D ambiguous. This CDR3 is built from 14 residues. The ends were cut back, 8 bases at V and 3 bases at J, with 16 bases in the middle. Germline-derived CDR1 and CDR2 are MNHEY and SVGAGI. CDR3: CASHSPGGDYGYTF. CDR3 coding DNA: TGTGCCAGCCATTCTCCAGGAGGAGACTATGGCTACACCTTC.

The V call is TRBV7-2, the J call TRBJ2-2; 9 nucleotides agree with TRBD1. Germline-derived CDR1 and CDR2 are SGHTA and FQGNSA. CDR3 length: 15 amino acids. V shed 1 base, J shed 7 bases, and the junction held 4 bases outside the gene matches. CDR3 residues: CASSLEQGAGGELFF. CDR3 coding DNA: TGTGCCAGCAGCTTAGAACAGGGGGCCGGCGGGGAGCTGTTTTTT. Looking up the rest from reference TRBV7-2 and TRBJ2-2 gives the full variable domain: GAGVSQSPSNKVTEKGKDVELRCDPISGHTALYWYRQSLGQGLEFLIYFQGNSAPDKSGLPSDRFSAERTGGSVSTLTIQRTQQEDSAVYLCASSLEQGAGGELFFGEGSRLTVL.

V is TRBV6-5 and J is TRBJ1-2; D may be TRBD1 (5 bases). V was shortened by 3 bases and J by 13 bases, with 12 bases between the two germline ends. The CDR3 totals 11 residues. From germline, CDR1 is MNHEY and CDR2 SVGAGI. The CDR3 DNA reads as TGTGCCAGCAGTTATCAGGGATTCTGCACCTTC. The encoded protein is CASSYQGFCTF.

The chain carries TRBV5-4 and TRBJ2-1; possible D gene TRBD2, 7 bases. There are 14 residues in the CDR3. Looked up from germline, CDR1 is SGHNT and CDR2 is YYREEE (reference sequence). V gave up 1 base and J gave up 5 bases, with 10 bases separating them. The CDR3 DNA reads TGTGCCAGCAGCTTGAGGGGGGGCAACAATGAGCAGTTCTTC. As protein: CASSLRGGNNEQFF.

About this clone itself: This likely reflects a read error, since a far larger clone is one base away. J is TRBJ1-5 and V is TRBV7-6; maybe TRBD1 (6 bases). Germline values: CDR1 SGHVS, CDR2 FNYEAQ. Trimming pared 8 bases from V and 7 bases from J, leaving 18 bases between. CDR3 size: 14 residues. The CDR3 region is CASCWGGAGQPQHF. CDR3 nucleotide sequence: TGTGCCAGCTGCTGGGGGGGGGCAGGACAGCCCCAGCATTTT.

The chain recombines TRBV3-1 (or the pseudogene TRBV3-2) with TRBJ2-1; perhaps TRBD2 as D (6 bases). The CDR3 has 13 amino acids. Trimming removed 0 bases from V and 9 bases from J, with 9 bases in between. Looked up from germline, CDR1 is LGHDT and CDR2 is YNNKEL (reference sequence). CDR3 residues: CASSQEGLGEQFF. DNA for the CDR3: TGTGCCAGCAGCCAAGAGGGACTTGGTGAGCAGTTCTTC.

This clone has just a few counts. V is TRBV5-5 and J is TRBJ2-3, with no clear D. This CDR3 has 13 residues. Germline loops: CDR1 SGHKS, CDR2 YYEKEE (reference sequence). Trimming took off 1 base at V and 4 bases at J, with 7 bases between the two ends. The CDR3 here is CASSLRAPDTQYF. CDR3 nucleotide sequence: TGTGCCAGCAGCTTGCGCGCCCCAGATACGCAGTATTTT.

This clone was picked up one time. This chain connects TRBV7-3 to TRBJ2-2; 7 bases fit TRBD2. Trimming cost V 2 bases and J 4 bases; bases outside gene matches: 7. Germline-derived CDR1 and CDR2 are SGHTA and FQGTGA. The CDR3 spans 16 residues. The CDR3 DNA reads TGTGCCAGCAGCTTACCCGGGACGGGAGGCACCGGGGAGCTGTTTTTT. This sequence encodes CASSLPGTGGTGELFF.

This chain uses TRBV2 with TRBJ1-2, with D unresolved. Trimming cost V 6 bases and J 0 bases, with 8 bases left between them. CDR3 length: 13 amino acids. CDR1 is SNHLY, CDR2 FYNNEI, per germline. This CDR3 is CASSGDTNYGYTF. CDR3 DNA sequence: TGTGCCAGCAGCGGGGATACTAACTATGGCTACACCTTC.

CDR3 region: CASSSDRALSLEEKLFF. The DNA of the CDR3 is TGTGCCAGCAGTTCCGACAGGGCCCTCTCCCTGGAAGAAAAACTGTTTTTT. The V gene is TRBV28, the J gene TRBJ1-4; 7 positions match TRBD1. V lost 4 bases and J lost 8; bases outside the gene matches: 16. The CDR3 spans 17 residues. Per germline, CDR1 MDHEN and CDR2 SYDVKM.